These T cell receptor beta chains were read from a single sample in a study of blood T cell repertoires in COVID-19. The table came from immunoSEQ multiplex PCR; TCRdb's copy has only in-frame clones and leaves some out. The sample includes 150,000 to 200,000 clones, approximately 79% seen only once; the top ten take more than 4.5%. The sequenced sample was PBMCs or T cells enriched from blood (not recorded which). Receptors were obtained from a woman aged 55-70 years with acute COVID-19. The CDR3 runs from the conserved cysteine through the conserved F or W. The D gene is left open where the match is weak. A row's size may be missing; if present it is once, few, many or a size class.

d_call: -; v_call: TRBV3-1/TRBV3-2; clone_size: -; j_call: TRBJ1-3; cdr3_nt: TGTGCCAGCAGCCCAACGGGGAGCTCTGGAAACACCATATATTTT; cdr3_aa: CASSPTGSSGNTIYF
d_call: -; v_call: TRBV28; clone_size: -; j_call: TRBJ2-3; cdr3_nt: TGTGCCAGCAGTTTTGGACAGTTTAGAACAGATACGCAGTATTTT; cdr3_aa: CASSFGQFRTDTQYF
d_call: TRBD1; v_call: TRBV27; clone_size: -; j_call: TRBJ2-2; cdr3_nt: TGTGCCAGCAGGATGGGGACAGGGGGATCCGGGGAGCTGTTTTTT; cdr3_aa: CASRMGTGGSGELFF
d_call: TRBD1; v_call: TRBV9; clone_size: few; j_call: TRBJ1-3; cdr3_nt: TGTGCCAGCAGCGCCCAACAGGGGCTTGGAAACACCATATATTTT; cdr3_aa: CASSAQQGLGNTIYF
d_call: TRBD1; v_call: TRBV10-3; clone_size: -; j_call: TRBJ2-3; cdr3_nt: TGTGCCATCAGTACTCCCGGGACAGGGTTTGTATTGGATACGCAGTATTTT; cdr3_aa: CAISTPGTGFVLDTQYF
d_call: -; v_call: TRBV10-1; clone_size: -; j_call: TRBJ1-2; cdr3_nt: TGCGCCAGCAGTGAGTCACTCAACTATGGCTACACCTTC; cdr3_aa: CASSESLNYGYTF
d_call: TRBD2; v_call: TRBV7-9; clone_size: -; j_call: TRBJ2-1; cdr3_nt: TGTGCCAGCAGCTTAGGAGGAGCTAGCGGGGCCTACAATGAGCAGTTCTTC; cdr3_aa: CASSLGGASGAYNEQFF
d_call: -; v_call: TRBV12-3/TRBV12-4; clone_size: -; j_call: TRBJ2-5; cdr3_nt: TGTGCCAGCAGTATCAGGGGCGAGACCCAGTACTTC; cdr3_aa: CASSIRGETQYF
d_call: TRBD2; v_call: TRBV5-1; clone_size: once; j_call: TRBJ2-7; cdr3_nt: TGCGCCAGCAGCCCAACTAGCGGGAGAAGTGAGCAGTACTTC; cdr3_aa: CASSPTSGRSEQYF
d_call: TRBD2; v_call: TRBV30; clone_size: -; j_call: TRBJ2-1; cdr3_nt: TGTGCCTGGGCTAGCGGACACTACAATGAGCAGTTCTTC; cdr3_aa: CAWASGHYNEQFF
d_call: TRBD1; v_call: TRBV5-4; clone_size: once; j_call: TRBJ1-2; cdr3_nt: TGTGCCAGCAGCAGGCCTACAGGGGGAAGGGCCTATGGCTACACCTTC; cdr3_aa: CASSRPTGGRAYGYTF
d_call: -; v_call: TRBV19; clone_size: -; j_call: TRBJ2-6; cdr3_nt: TGTGCCAGTAGCCCCAAGGGGCGATGGACCTCTGGGGCCAACGTCCTGACTTTC; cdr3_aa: CASSPKGRWTSGANVLTF
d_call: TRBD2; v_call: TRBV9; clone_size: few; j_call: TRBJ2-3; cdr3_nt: TGTGCCAGCAGCTCACCTAGCGGCCCCTTCACAGATACGCAGTATTTT; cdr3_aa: CASSSPSGPFTDTQYF
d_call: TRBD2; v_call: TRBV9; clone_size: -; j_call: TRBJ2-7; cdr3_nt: TGTGCCAGCAGCGTAGGGGCTAGCGGAGGATACGAGCAGTACTTC; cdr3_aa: CASSVGASGGYEQYF
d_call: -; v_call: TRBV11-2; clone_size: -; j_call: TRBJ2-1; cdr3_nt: TGTGCCAGCAGCTCTCAGGGGCTAAATGAGCAGTTCTTC; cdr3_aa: CASSSQGLNEQFF
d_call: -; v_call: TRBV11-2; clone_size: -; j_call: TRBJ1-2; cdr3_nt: TGTGCCAGCAGCCCTCCCCAGGGTTGGGGTGGCTACACCTTC; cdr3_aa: CASSPPQGWGGYTF
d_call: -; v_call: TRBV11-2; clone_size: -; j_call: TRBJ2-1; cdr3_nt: TGTGCCAGCAGCTCTGGGGGCGGCCGTTACAATGAGCAGTTCTTC; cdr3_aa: CASSSGGGRYNEQFF
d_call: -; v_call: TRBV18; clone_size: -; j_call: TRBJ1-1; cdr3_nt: TGTGCCAGCTCACCGGCATCCCTCGACAGCCTGAACACTGAAGCTTTCTTT; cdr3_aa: CASSPASLDSLNTEAFF
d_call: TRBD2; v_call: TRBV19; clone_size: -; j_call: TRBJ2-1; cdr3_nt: TGTGCCAGTACCCGCCGGGCTAGCGGGATAGTCAATGAGCAGTTCTTC; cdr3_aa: CASTRRASGIVNEQFF
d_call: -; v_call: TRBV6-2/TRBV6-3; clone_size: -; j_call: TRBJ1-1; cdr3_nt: TGTGCCAGCAGTCCGAGACAGCCTTTCGGAGCTTTCTTT; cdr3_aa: CASSPRQPFGAFF
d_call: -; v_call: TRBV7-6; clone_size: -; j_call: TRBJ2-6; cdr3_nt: TGTGCCAGCAGCTTGGGACAAACCAACTACCTAGGCTCTGGGGCCAACGTCCTGACTTTC; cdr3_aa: CASSLGQTNYLGSGANVLTF
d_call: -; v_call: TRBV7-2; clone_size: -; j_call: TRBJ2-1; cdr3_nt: TGTGCCAGCAGCTTAGCCGGGGTAAAGCGCCATGAGCAGTTCTTC; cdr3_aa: CASSLAGVKRHEQFF
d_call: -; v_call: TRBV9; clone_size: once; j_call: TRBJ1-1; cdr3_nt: TGTGCCAGCAGCGTAGACTTTAGGGGGGGTGAAGCTTTCTTT; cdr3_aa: CASSVDFRGGEAFF
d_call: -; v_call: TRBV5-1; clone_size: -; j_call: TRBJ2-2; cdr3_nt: TGCGCCAGCAGCTTGAATCCTGAGTCCGGGGAGCTGTTTTTT; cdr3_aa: CASSLNPESGELFF
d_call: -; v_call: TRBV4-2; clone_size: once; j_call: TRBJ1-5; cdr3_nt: TGTGCCAGCAGCCAAGCGGCAGGGTTGCATCAGCCCCAGCATTTT; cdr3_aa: CASSQAAGLHQPQHF
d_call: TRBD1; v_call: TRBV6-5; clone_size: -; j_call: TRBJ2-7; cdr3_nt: TGTGCCAGCAGTTCTCCGGGACAGGGGGCAAGTGAGCAGTACTTC; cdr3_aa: CASSSPGQGASEQYF
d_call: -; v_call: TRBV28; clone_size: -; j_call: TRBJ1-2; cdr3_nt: TGTGCCAGCAGTCCTAGAGAACCTATATGGGGCTACACCTTC; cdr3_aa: CASSPREPIWGYTF
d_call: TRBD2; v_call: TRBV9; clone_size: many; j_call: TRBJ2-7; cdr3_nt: TGTGCCAGCAGTCGTAGCGGGAGCTCCTACGAGCAGTACTTC; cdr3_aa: CASSRSGSSYEQYF
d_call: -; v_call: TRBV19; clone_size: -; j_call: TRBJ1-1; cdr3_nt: TGTGCCAGTAGAGGAGGAGCAGGAACTCTTTCCTCATACCATGAAGCTTTCTTT; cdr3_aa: CASRGGAGTLSSYHEAFF
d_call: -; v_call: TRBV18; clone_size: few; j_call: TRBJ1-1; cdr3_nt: TGTGCCAGCTCACTCAGATCGGGGACTGAAGCTTTCTTT; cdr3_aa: CASSLRSGTEAFF
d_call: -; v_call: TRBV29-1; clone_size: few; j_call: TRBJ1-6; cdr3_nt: TGCAGCGCCCTATACGGGGGTTATAATTCACCCCTCCACTTT; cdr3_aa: CSALYGGYNSPLHF
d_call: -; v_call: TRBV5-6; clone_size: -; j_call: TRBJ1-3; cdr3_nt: TGTGCCAGCAGTCACGACTACTCTGGAAACACCATATATTTT; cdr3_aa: CASSHDYSGNTIYF
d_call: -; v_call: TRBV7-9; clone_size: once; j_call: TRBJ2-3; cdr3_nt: TGTGCCAGCAGTCTAGGGGGAAGGGGCACAGATACGCAGTATTTT; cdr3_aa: CASSLGGRGTDTQYF
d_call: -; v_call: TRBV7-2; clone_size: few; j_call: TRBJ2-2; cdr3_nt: TGTGCCAGCAGCAATCCAGGGTTTACCGGGGAGCTGTTTTTT; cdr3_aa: CASSNPGFTGELFF
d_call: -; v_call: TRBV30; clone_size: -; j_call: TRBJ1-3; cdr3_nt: TGTGCCTGGAGTGTACCTATCTCTGGAAACACCATATATTTT; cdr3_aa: CAWSVPISGNTIYF
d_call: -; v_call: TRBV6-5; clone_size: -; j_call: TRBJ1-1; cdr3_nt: TGTGCCAGCAGTCCCTTTCGGAACACTGAAGCTTTCTTT; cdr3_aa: CASSPFRNTEAFF
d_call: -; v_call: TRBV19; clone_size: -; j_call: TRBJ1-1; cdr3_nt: TGTGCCAGTAGTATCAACCCTGGCTTGAACACTGAAGCTTTCTTT; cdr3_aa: CASSINPGLNTEAFF
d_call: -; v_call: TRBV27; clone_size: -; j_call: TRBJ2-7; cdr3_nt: TGTGCCAGCAGTGCTCGGGTTGGCGAGCAGTACTTC; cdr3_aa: CASSARVGEQYF